The 6 T cell receptor beta chains listed next were all sequenced from one sample in a study of Graves' ophthalmopathy and Graves' hyperthyroidism. Transcripts of RNA were the source for amplifying TCR beta CDR3 regions. RT-PCR with HTBI primers came first, then second-round multiplex PCR. TCRdb recomputed calls from the multiplex PCR reads with MiXCR, one row per CDR3 protein. The repertoire holds 200,000 to 250,000 distinct CDR3 sequences, with 45% to 55% as singletons. The sample consisted of peripheral blood. The source is an adult man with Graves' ophthalmopathy.

The V gene is TRBV12-3 or TRBV12-4, the J gene TRBJ1-5, with D uncertain. CDR3 length: 11 amino acids. Trimming pared 5 bases from V and 11 bases from J, leaving 10 bases between. CDR3 loop: CASSLSGSQHF. CDR3 bases: TGTGCCAGCAGTCTTTCCGGATCCCAGCATTTT.

This clonotype was counted between two and nine times. The J gene is TRBJ1-1, the V gene TRBV20-1, with TRBD1 matching over 7 bases. This CDR3 region has 15 residues. V was pared by 5 bases and J by 1 base, with 10 bases of the junction left unmatched. The germline gives CDR1 DFQATT, CDR2 SNEGSKA (reference sequence). CDR3 nucleotides: TGCAGTGCTCAAGGGGGCCCACAGGCGAACACTGAAGCTTTCTTT. Translation gives CSAQGGPQANTEAFF.

This clonotype was detected only a few times. The V gene is TRBV29-1, the J gene TRBJ1-1; maybe TRBD1 (5 bases). V lost 7 bases, J lost 5 bases, and 14 bases lay in between. This CDR3 is 12 amino acids long. Per the germline V gene, CDR1 is SQVTM and CDR2 is ANQGSEA. CDR3 sequence (DNA): TGCAGCGCCGGGGCGGGGGATACTGAAGCTTTCTTT. The encoded protein is CSAGAGDTEAFF.

The J gene is TRBJ2-7, the V gene TRBV6-2 or TRBV6-3, with D perhaps matching TRBD1 (6 bases). Germline V gene data show CDR1 as MNHEY and CDR2 as SVGEGT. The CDR3 covers 13 residues. V was pared by 6 bases and J by 1 base, with 10 bases between. The CDR3 here is CASRITGSYEQYF. DNA for the CDR3: TGTGCCAGCAGAATAACAGGGTCCTACGAGCAGTACTTC.

There are a few counts of this clonotype. V gene TRBV2 combines with J gene TRBJ1-4; no clear D. The CDR3 loop spans 14 amino acids. Germline CDR1 and CDR2: SNHLY and FYNNEI. Trimming left V 7 bases short and J 3 bases short, with 12 bases between. CDR3 amino acids: CASIQQRANEKLFF. The CDR3, as DNA: TGTGCCAGCATTCAGCAGAGAGCTAATGAAAAACTGTTTTTT. The full variable domain, with the rest looked up from reference TRBV2 and TRBJ1-4, is EPEVTQTPSHQVTQMGQEVILRCVPISNHLYFYWYRQILGQKVEFLVSFYNNEISEKSEIFDDQFSVERPDGSNFTLKIRSTKLEDSAMYFCASIQQRANEKLFFGSGTQLSVL.

The chain combines TRBV9 with TRBJ2-5; TRBD1 matches 8 bases. This CDR3 is built from 16 residues. CDR1 is SGDLS, CDR2 YYNGEE, per germline. V lost 3 bases, J lost 4 bases, and 11 bases stayed unmatched. CDR3 region: CASSALDRGRAETQYF. For the CDR3, the DNA is TGTGCCAGCAGCGCCCTAGACAGGGGTCGGGCAGAGACCCAGTACTTC.